The next 3 T cell receptor beta chains were all read from a single sample in a study of blood T cell repertoires in COVID-19. Assay: immunoSEQ multiplex PCR; the TCRdb copy retains only in-frame clones and omits some. The sample has fewer than 350,000 clones; 65% to 90% are singletons. Sequencing was carried out using peripheral blood. These receptors were obtained from a woman aged 70 to 79 with COVID-19, enrolled during active disease.

The V gene is TRBV19, the J gene TRBJ2-2; 9 nucleotides line up with TRBD1. The CDR3 is made up of 15 amino acids. Germline assignment: CDR1 LNHDA and CDR2 SQIVND (reference sequence). Trimming at V came to 7 bases and at J to 6 bases, leaving 9 bases not matched to a gene. The DNA of the CDR3 is TGTGCCAGTACCCCCGACAGGGGGAGTGCCGGGGAGCTGTTTTTT. Translated: CASTPDRGSAGELFF.

The chain carries TRBV6-6 and TRBJ1-4, with D possibly TRBD1 on 6 matching bases. V lost 2 bases and J 8 bases, leaving 15 bases between the germline ends. The CDR3 extends over 15 amino acids. Germline V gives CDR1 MNHNY, CDR2 SVGAGI (reference sequence). The CDR3 sequence: CASSYGAFTGEKLFF. Here the CDR3 DNA reads TGTGCCAGCAGTTACGGGGCGTTCACAGGGGAAAAACTGTTTTTT.

The chain employs TRBV30 and TRBJ2-3, with 8 positions matching TRBD2. Germline CDR1 is GTSNPN and CDR2 is SVGIG (reference sequence). The CDR3 length is 15 residues. V lost 2 bases and J lost 4; bases outside the gene matches: 8. The CDR3 loop reads CAWSRGGMGPDTQYF. CDR3 in DNA: TGTGCCTGGAGTCGGGGGGGGATGGGGCCAGATACGCAGTATTTT.